The 27 T cell receptor beta chains below come from one sample, sequenced in a study of blood T cell repertoires in COVID-19. Sequencing used immunoSEQ multiplex PCR; TCRdb keeps in-frame clones, though not all of them. The data show a few hundred thousand clones, with about 82% seen just once and 1.5% to 2% held by the top ten. The sequencing input was peripheral blood. Source of these receptors: a woman aged 45-65 years with acute or convalescent COVID-19.

The chain carries TRBV11-2 and TRBJ2-3, with 7 bases identical to TRBD2. The V gene's germline CDR1 is SGHAT and CDR2 FQNNGV. V dropped 4 bases and J dropped 2; count of bases not matched to a gene: 6. The CDR3 has 15 residues. This CDR3 reads CASSSNSGYTDTQYF. DNA of the CDR3: TGTGCCAGCAGCTCGAATAGCGGGTACACAGATACGCAGTATTTT.

The chain carries TRBV7-8 and TRBJ1-5; the D gene is possibly TRBD1 (6 bases). The CDR3 has 19 residues. Trimming took off 2 bases at V and 4 bases at J, with 24 bases between the two ends. Germline CDR1 SGHVS, CDR2 FQNEAQ. The CDR3 nucleotides read TGTGCCAGCAGCTTAAGGGGGGGCGGGTTAACATTTGGTAATCAGCCCCAGCATTTT. It encodes CASSLRGGGLTFGNQPQHF.

V is TRBV24-1 and J is TRBJ2-3; tentatively, D is TRBD2 (5 bases). CDR3 length: 14 amino acids. Trimming cost V 8 bases and J 0 bases, with 11 bases left between them. Germline V gene lookup returns CDR1 KGHDR and CDR2 SFDVKD. CDR3 sequence: CATKHGGSTDTQYF. The CDR3 region has the DNA TGTGCCACCAAGCACGGCGGGAGCACAGATACGCAGTATTTT.

The chain employs TRBV4-2 and TRBJ1-3; D gene uncertain. Germline V gene lookup returns CDR1 LGHNA and CDR2 YNFKEQ. The CDR3 covers 16 residues. The V and J ends lost 2 bases and 2 bases respectively, with 13 bases between them. The CDR3 loop reads CASSQFPGEAGNTIYF. Here the CDR3 DNA reads TGTGCCAGCAGCCAATTCCCCGGTGAGGCTGGAAACACCATATATTTT.

This clone was seen once. The V gene is TRBV12-3 or TRBV12-4, the J gene TRBJ1-1; weak D call: TRBD1 (6 bases). V was cut by 8 bases and J by 3 bases, with 13 bases left in between. The CDR3 has 13 amino acids. The DNA for the CDR3 is TGTGCCAGCCGCCAGGGGCGGGACACTGAAGCTTTCTTT. Amino acid sequence: CASRQGRDTEAFF.

V is TRBV5-8 and J is TRBJ2-1; D is uncertain. The CDR3 spans 14 residues. Germline CDR1 SGHTS, CDR2 YDEGEE. The V and J ends lost 6 bases and 1 base respectively, with 11 bases between them. CDR3 sequence: CASIRYLSYNEQFF. For the CDR3, the DNA is TGTGCCAGCATACGGTATTTATCCTACAATGAGCAGTTCTTC.

J is TRBJ1-5 and V is TRBV2; 9 nucleotides agree with TRBD1. This CDR3 has 17 residues. V gave up 6 bases and J gave up 1 base; unmatched junction bases: 10. Germline lookup yields CDR1 SNHLY and CDR2 FYNNEI. CDR3 residues: CASRDDRGSRSNQPQHF. CDR3 coding DNA: TGTGCCAGCAGGGACGACAGGGGGTCACGGAGCAATCAGCCCCAGCATTTT.

The chain recombines TRBV7-9 with TRBJ1-4; 7 nucleotides match TRBD1. The junction had 9 bases not matched to a gene; V was cut back by 5 bases and J by 3 bases. The CDR3 sequence is 16 residues long. Germline values: CDR1 SEHNR, CDR2 FQNEAQ (reference sequence). The CDR3 DNA sequence: TGTGCCAGCAGCCCTACCCTGACAGGGTCTAATGAAAAACTGTTTTTT. It encodes CASSPTLTGSNEKLFF.

The chain is built from TRBV6-2 or TRBV6-3 and TRBJ2-1, with 13 bases identical to TRBD2. Germline V gene sequence: CDR1 MNHEY, CDR2 SVGEGT. Unmatched junction bases numbered 6, after V lost 2 bases and J lost 14 bases. The CDR3 sequence is 14 residues long. Written as DNA, the CDR3 is TGTGCCAGCAGTTACCGCGGGACTAGCGGGATGGAGTTCTTC. Translation gives CASSYRGTSGMEFF.

V usage is TRBV19 and J usage is TRBJ1-3, with no clear D. The germline V and J ends were trimmed by 3 bases and 1 base, with 7 bases remaining between them. This CDR3 is 14 amino acids long. The germline V gene encodes CDR1 LNHDA and CDR2 SQIVND (reference sequence). This chain's CDR3 is CASSISRSGNTIYF. CDR3 sequence (DNA): TGTGCCAGTAGTATCTCGAGATCTGGAAACACCATATATTTT.

V is TRBV19 and J is TRBJ2-5; 9 positions match TRBD1. In germline, CDR1 is LNHDA, CDR2 SQIVND (reference sequence). There are 18 residues in the CDR3. The V and J ends lost 5 bases and 2 bases, in that order; junction bases with no gene match: 15. CDR3 DNA: TGTGCCAGTAGTGCTCTTGGGAAACCGGGACAGGGACAAGAGACCCAGTACTTC. It codes for CASSALGKPGQGQETQYF.

The chain joins TRBV3-1 (or the pseudogene TRBV3-2) to TRBJ1-2, with D possibly being TRBD1 (5 bases). This CDR3 spans 16 amino acids. The germline CDR1 and CDR2 sequences are LGHDT and YNNKEL (reference sequence). Trimming pared 1 base from V and 5 bases from J, leaving 17 bases between. CDR3 protein: CASSQGFRVRRYGYTF. The CDR3 bases are TGTGCCAGCAGCCAAGGATTCAGGGTCAGGAGATATGGCTACACCTTC.

This rearrangement joins TRBV2 to TRBJ2-1; TRBD2 matches at 8 bases. The length of the CDR3 is 14 residues. Germline V gene data show CDR1 as SNHLY and CDR2 as FYNNEI. The ends lost 7 bases at V and 6 bases at J; junction bases unmatched: 8. CDR3 in DNA: TGTGCCAGCATAGGACTAGCCAGTTTCAATGAGCAGTTCTTC. Amino acids: CASIGLASFNEQFF. The whole variable domain, remainder taken from reference TRBV2 and TRBJ2-1, is EPEVTQTPSHQVTQMGQEVILRCVPISNHLYFYWYRQILGQKVEFLVSFYNNEISEKSEIFDDQFSVERPDGSNFTLKIRSTKLEDSAMYFCASIGLASFNEQFFGPGTRLTVL.

The chain is built from TRBV9 and TRBJ2-3; 9 bases map to TRBD2. Per the germline V gene, CDR1 is SGDLS and CDR2 is YYNGEE. The CDR3 has 16 residues. J was trimmed by 0 bases and V by 4 bases; bases with no gene match: 6. The CDR3 DNA reads as TGTGCCAGCAGCTCCCTGACTAGCGGCAGCACAGATACGCAGTATTTT. Translated: CASSSLTSGSTDTQYF.

The chain is built from TRBV9 and TRBJ2-2, with no clear D. Trimming shortened V by 0 bases and J by 1 base, and 4 bases separated the two germline ends. This CDR3 region has 14 residues. Germline CDR1 reads SGDLS; CDR2 reads YYNGEE. In nucleotides, the CDR3 is TGTGCCAGCAGCGTAGGACAGAACACCGGGGAGCTGTTTTTT. Its protein product is CASSVGQNTGELFF.

The J gene is TRBJ1-2, the V gene TRBV29-1; D is perhaps TRBD1 (6 bases). Trimming shortened V by 7 bases and J by 4 bases, and 13 bases separated the two germline ends. Germline values: CDR1 SQVTM, CDR2 ANQGSEA. The CDR3 runs 12 residues. The CDR3 sequence: CSARGFAYGYTF. The DNA for the CDR3 is TGCAGCGCAAGGGGGTTTGCCTATGGCTACACCTTC.

A few counts support this clone. V usage is TRBV11-2 and J usage is TRBJ1-5; D possibly corresponds to TRBD1 (5 bases). CDR1 and CDR2 from the germline V gene are SGHAT and FQNNGV. Trimming removed 1 base at V and 0 bases at J, with 13 bases between. The CDR3 contains 17 residues. The CDR3 DNA reads TGTGCCAGCAGCTTAGGGACATCGTTTTTTAGCAATCAGCCCCAGCATTTT. Encoded protein: CASSLGTSFFSNQPQHF.

The chain combines TRBV19 with TRBJ2-6; no reliable D call. The germline V and J ends were trimmed by 3 bases and 3 bases, with 3 bases remaining between them. CDR3 length: 13 residues. Germline values: CDR1 LNHDA, CDR2 SQIVND (reference sequence). CDR3 bases: TGTGCCAGTAGTATGTATGGGGCCAACGTCCTGACTTTC. Encoded protein: CASSMYGANVLTF.

The chain is built from TRBV7-9 and TRBJ1-5, with 7 nucleotides matching TRBD1. With 8 bases clipped from V and 6 bases from J, the junction kept 7 bases outside the gene matches. CDR1 and CDR2 (germline): SEHNR, FQNEAQ (reference sequence). The CDR3 is 13 amino acids. CDR3 in DNA: TGTGCCAGCTCAGGGGGTGGAAGTCAGCCCCAGCATTTT. Translated: CASSGGGSQPQHF.

This chain connects TRBV6-5 to TRBJ2-1, with D possibly matching TRBD1 (6 bases). CDR1 and CDR2 (germline): MNHEY, SVGAGI. There are 15 residues in the CDR3. With 6 bases removed from V and 6 bases from J, the gap between germline ends came to 18 bases. The CDR3 DNA is TGTGCCAGCAGCCAACGGGACAACCCATCCAATGAGCAGTTCTTC. It encodes CASSQRDNPSNEQFF.

V and J are TRBV14 and TRBJ1-4; TRBD1 is a possible D gene (5 bases). Trimming shortened V by 4 bases and J by 5 bases, and 17 bases separated the two germline ends. This CDR3 spans 16 amino acids. In germline, CDR1 is SGHDN, CDR2 FVKESK. CDR3 in DNA: TGTGCCAGCAGCCCTATCGGACACGTGGAAAATGAAAAACTGTTTTTT. Protein sequence: CASSPIGHVENEKLFF.

This chain joins TRBV5-4 and TRBJ2-3; weak D call: TRBD1 (5 bases). The V end was cut by 0 bases, the J end by 2 bases, with 7 bases between. The V gene's germline CDR1 is SGHNT and CDR2 YYREEE (reference sequence). This CDR3 has 14 amino acids. For the CDR3, the DNA is TGTGCCAGCAGCTTGGTACAGGTCACAGATACGCAGTATTTT. This encodes CASSLVQVTDTQYF.

The rearrangement links TRBV10-2 to TRBJ1-5; 7 bases match TRBD1. Germline loops: CDR1 WSHSY, CDR2 SAAADI. This CDR3 is built from 13 residues. The trim removed 9 bases at V and 7 bases at J, leaving 9 bases unmatched. CDR3: CASATGSRQPQHF. The CDR3, as DNA: TGCGCCAGTGCGACAGGGTCAAGGCAGCCCCAGCATTTT.

The gene calls are TRBV7-9 and TRBJ2-5, with D uncertain. The CDR3 totals 13 residues. Per the germline V gene, CDR1 is SEHNR and CDR2 is FQNEAQ (reference sequence). V was clipped by 5 bases and J by 5 bases, with 12 bases between them. CDR3 protein: CASSLFLGETQYF. The CDR3 DNA follows: TGTGCCAGCAGCCTTTTTCTCGGGGAGACCCAGTACTTC.

V usage is TRBV28 and J usage is TRBJ2-2, with 7 bases fitting TRBD2. The V segment lost 3 bases and the J segment 5 bases; nucleotides outside the gene matches: 6. The CDR3 extends over 15 amino acids. The germline V gene encodes CDR1 MDHEN and CDR2 SYDVKM. The CDR3 DNA reads TGTGCCAGCAGTTTGAGTTTCGGGGGGACCGGGGAGCTGTTTTTT. Translation gives CASSLSFGGTGELFF.

CDR3 coding DNA: TGCGCCAGCAGCGAATGGACAGGGGGAGTTAACTATGGCTACACCTTC. Translating it yields CASSEWTGGVNYGYTF. The chain carries TRBV5-1 and TRBJ1-2, with TRBD1 matching 10 bases. The germline V gene encodes CDR1 SGHRS and CDR2 YFSETQ. With 4 bases clipped from V and 1 base from J, the junction kept 7 bases outside the gene matches. The CDR3 is made up of 16 amino acids.

This chain connects TRBV7-9 to TRBJ1-3; D might be TRBD1 (6 bases). Germline V gene data show CDR1 as SEHNR and CDR2 as FQNEAQ (reference sequence). Trimming took 3 bases from V and 0 from J, leaving 9 bases between them. This CDR3 comprises 15 residues. The CDR3 loop is CASSFIQGSGNTIYF. DNA for the CDR3: TGTGCCAGCAGCTTTATACAGGGCTCTGGAAACACCATATATTTT.